What follows are 28 T cell receptor beta chains derived from one specimen sequenced in a study of beta chain features in type 1 diabetes. Expressed TCRB transcripts got sequenced, as all isolated RNA was reverse transcribed. Some clones are missing from TCRdb's copy, which holds only in-frame ones; the method was immunoSEQ multiplex PCR. The repertoire holds some 410,000 clones, with about an eighth as singletons. The sequenced sample was naive CD4+ T cells from blood. These receptors all stem from a woman aged 18-30 years in good health.

In its sample, this clone was seen a few times. V and J are TRBV29-1 and TRBJ2-1; 7 nucleotides line up with TRBD1. J was trimmed by 8 bases and V by 0 bases; bases with no gene match: 7. Germline CDR1 SQVTM, CDR2 ANQGSEA. This CDR3 has 14 residues. The CDR3 protein is CSVEDRTGGYEQFF. The CDR3 bases are TGCAGCGTTGAAGACCGGACAGGCGGATATGAGCAGTTCTTC.

The chain is built from TRBV7-9 and TRBJ2-5; D possibly matches TRBD1 or TRBD2 (6 bases each). CDR1 SEHNR and CDR2 FQNEAQ come from the germline V gene (reference sequence). V was cut by 4 bases and J by 4 bases, with 16 bases left in between. The CDR3 has 15 amino acids. The CDR3 DNA is TGTGCCAGCAGCTCGACCCTCGGAGGGGGAGAGACCCAGTACTTC. Protein sequence: CASSSTLGGGETQYF. The full variable domain, rest sourced from reference TRBV7-9 and TRBJ2-5, is DTGVSQNPRHKITKRGQNVTFRCDPISEHNRLYWYRQTLGQGPEFLTYFQNEAQLEKSRLLSDRFSAERPKGSFSTLEIQRTEQGDSAMYLCASSSTLGGGETQYFGPGTRLLVL.

The chain recombines TRBV7-8 with TRBJ1-5, with D hard to call. The CDR3 covers 13 residues. Germline V lookup: CDR1 SGHVS, CDR2 FQNEAQ. With 8 bases removed from V and 2 bases from J, the gap between germline ends came to 10 bases. The CDR3 region has the DNA TGTGCCAGCGGGATTACGGGCAATCAGCCCCAGCATTTT. The encoded protein is CASGITGNQPQHF.

This clone has a handful of counts. This chain uses TRBV7-9 with TRBJ1-1; 9 bases are shared with TRBD1. The CDR3 is made up of 15 amino acids. Germline lookup yields CDR1 SEHNR and CDR2 FQNEAQ (reference sequence). J gave up 10 bases and V 3 bases, and 12 bases lay outside the gene matches. CDR3 DNA: TGTGCCAGCAGCTTGGGACAGGGACCGGGGAGAGGAGCTTTCTTT. This encodes CASSLGQGPGRGAFF.

For the CDR3, the DNA is TGTGCCAGCAGTTTTTGGCATACTTCCTCCTACAATGAGCAGTTCTTC. Protein: CASSFWHTSSYNEQFF. The rearrangement uses TRBV7-3 and TRBJ2-1, with no clear D. CDR1 and CDR2 from the germline V gene are SGHTA and FQGTGA. This CDR3 contains 16 residues. The ends were cut back, 6 bases at V and 0 bases at J, with 15 bases in the middle.

This sequence joins TRBV9 and TRBJ1-4; a possible D gene is TRBD1 (5 bases). The CDR3 totals 14 residues. V lost 2 bases to trimming and J lost 5 bases, with 10 bases between them. Germline values: CDR1 SGDLS, CDR2 YYNGEE. CDR3 coding DNA: TGTGCCAGCAGCGTGGCCACAGGAAATGAAAAACTGTTTTTT. It translates to CASSVATGNEKLFF.

Turning to this clone: Other DNA sequences in this specimen translate into the identical CDR3. The J gene is TRBJ2-5, the V gene TRBV29-1, with 9 nucleotides matching TRBD1. The junction had 3 bases not matched to a gene; V was cut back by 3 bases and J by 4 bases. The CDR3 is made up of 13 amino acids. The germline gives CDR1 SQVTM, CDR2 ANQGSEA. The CDR3 protein is CSVEGQGAETQYF. In DNA, the CDR3 is TGCAGCGTTGAGGGACAGGGAGCAGAGACCCAGTACTTC.

This clone was seen a handful of times. V usage is TRBV9 and J usage is TRBJ2-1; D is unresolved. The CDR3 extends over 16 amino acids. V lost 2 bases and J lost 0, with 12 bases in between. The germline V gene has CDR1 SGDLS and CDR2 YYNGEE. CDR3 residues: CASSVLSASSYNEQFF. The CDR3 nucleotides are TGTGCCAGCAGCGTGCTATCGGCCAGCTCCTACAATGAGCAGTTCTTC.

This clone was detected a few times. The rearrangement uses TRBV7-9 and TRBJ2-3, with 7 bases identical to TRBD2. The CDR3 runs 16 residues. Germline V gene data show CDR1 as SEHNR and CDR2 as FQNEAQ (reference sequence). V shed 5 bases and J 2 bases; nucleotides not matched to a gene: 10. The CDR3 reads CASSPTSSGTTDTQYF. As DNA, the CDR3 is TGTGCCAGCAGCCCTACCTCCAGCGGGACCACAGATACGCAGTATTTT.

The V and J genes are TRBV5-1 and TRBJ2-3; D ambiguous. This CDR3 comprises 14 residues. Looked up from germline, CDR1 is SGHRS and CDR2 is YFSETQ. V was trimmed by 3 bases and J by 6 bases, leaving 14 bases between them. This chain's CDR3 is CASSSPAVEDTQYF. The CDR3, as DNA: TGCGCCAGCAGCTCGCCGGCGGTGGAGGATACGCAGTATTTT.

This clone has only a few counts. The chain employs TRBV7-9 and TRBJ2-1; D is perhaps TRBD2 (6 bases). This CDR3 is built from 17 residues. Germline CDR1 reads SEHNR; CDR2 reads FQNEAQ (reference sequence). The V gene lost 6 bases and the J gene lost 9 bases, with 27 bases spanning the gap. In DNA form, the CDR3 reads TGTGCCAGCAGGCCAGAGCGGTATACAGGCCACGGGGGTGAGCAGTTCTTC. It translates to CASRPERYTGHGGEQFF.

V is TRBV29-1 and J is TRBJ2-1; D unresolved. There are 14 residues in the CDR3. The germline gives CDR1 SQVTM, CDR2 ANQGSEA. The V end was cut by 3 bases, the J end by 4 bases, with 13 bases between. CDR3 DNA: TGCAGCGTTGACCTGGCAAACCTTTACAATGAGCAGTTCTTC. It specifies CSVDLANLYNEQFF.

The V gene is TRBV27, the J gene TRBJ2-5, with D perhaps matching TRBD1 (5 bases). The CDR3 sequence is 15 residues long. Trimming took 6 bases from V and 2 from J, leaving 16 bases between them. Germline-derived CDR1 and CDR2 are MNHEY and SMNVEV (reference sequence). CDR3 sequence: CASRQAGSVQETQYF. The CDR3 coding sequence is TGTGCCAGCAGACAGGCCGGTTCAGTTCAAGAGACCCAGTACTTC.

This chain uses TRBV30 with TRBJ2-2, with D possibly matching TRBD2 (5 bases). Trimming stripped 4 bases from V and 6 bases from J, with 12 bases between. Per the germline V gene, CDR1 is GTSNPN and CDR2 is SVGIG (reference sequence). The CDR3 loop spans 13 amino acids. The CDR3 protein is CAWMSFGAGELFF. CDR3 in DNA: TGTGCCTGGATGTCGTTCGGGGCCGGGGAGCTGTTTTTT.

V is TRBV30 and J is TRBJ1-1; TRBD1 might be the D (5 bases). CDR3 length equals 13 residues. Germline V gene sequence: CDR1 GTSNPN, CDR2 SVGIG (reference sequence). The V end was cut by 0 bases, the J end by 6 bases, with 11 bases between. The CDR3 region is CAWSVRRGSEAFF. CDR3 coding DNA: TGTGCCTGGAGTGTACGCCGGGGCTCTGAAGCTTTCTTT.

V usage is TRBV4-2 and J usage is TRBJ2-1, with 9 bases that match TRBD2. The CDR3 runs to 16 residues. With V trimmed by 0 bases and J by 7 bases, 7 bases remained unmatched. Per germline, CDR1 LGHNA and CDR2 YNFKEQ. CDR3 region: CASSQDLSGGRNEQFF. In nucleotides, the CDR3 is TGTGCCAGCAGCCAAGATCTAAGCGGGGGGAGGAATGAGCAGTTCTTC.

Note on this clone: Other DNA sequences from this sample encode an identical CDR3 as well. The chain has TRBV9 and TRBJ1-5, with 7 bases aligning to TRBD1. Germline values: CDR1 SGDLS, CDR2 YYNGEE. CDR3 length: 14 residues. Trimming took 4 bases from V and 4 from J; bases not matched to a gene: 5. The CDR3 sequence is CASSLGQVNQPQHF. The CDR3 DNA follows: TGTGCCAGCAGCTTAGGACAGGTTAATCAGCCCCAGCATTTT. Full variable domain (rest looked up from reference TRBV9 and TRBJ1-5): DSGVTQTPKHLITATGQRVTLRCSPRSGDLSVYWYQQSLDQGLQFLIQYYNGEERAKGNILERFSAQQFPDLHSELNLSSLELGDSALYFCASSLGQVNQPQHFGDGTRLSIL.

A few counts support this clone. The chain is built from TRBV7-2 and TRBJ2-1; 7 nucleotides align to TRBD1. V trimming: 3 bases; J trimming: 1 base; junction bases outside the gene matches: 6. Germline-derived CDR1 and CDR2 are SGHTA and FQGNSA. The CDR3 extends over 16 amino acids. CDR3 in DNA: TGTGCCAGCAGCTTGCAGACAGGGATGTCCTACAATGAGCAGTTCTTC. Translation: CASSLQTGMSYNEQFF.

The chain uses TRBV2 and TRBJ1-2, with D possibly being TRBD1 (5 bases). Trimming cost V 5 bases and J 2 bases, with 6 bases left between them. Germline CDR1 SNHLY, CDR2 FYNNEI. CDR3 length equals 12 residues. This chain's CDR3 is CASSRQNYGYTF. The CDR3 coding sequence is TGTGCCAGCAGTCGACAGAACTATGGCTACACCTTC.

This clone was seen a few times. The chain joins TRBV2 to TRBJ2-5, with a weak D call TRBD1 (6 bases). The CDR3 contains 16 residues. Germline V gene lookup returns CDR1 SNHLY and CDR2 FYNNEI. V lost 6 bases to trimming and J lost 5 bases, with 22 bases between them. Written as DNA, the CDR3 is TGTGCCAGCAGAGAGATAGTGACAGGCCCCTATGAGACCCAGTACTTC. Protein sequence: CASREIVTGPYETQYF.

This clone was counted only a few times. V is TRBV7-8 and J is TRBJ2-2, with 16 positions matching TRBD2. The CDR3 contains 19 residues. Per germline, CDR1 SGHVS and CDR2 FQNEAQ. The V and J ends lost 1 base and 5 bases, in that order; junction bases with no gene match: 7. CDR3 DNA: TGTGCCAGCAGCTTAGGGGGACTAGCGGGAGGGCCTTTTACCGGGGAGCTGTTTTTT. Its protein product is CASSLGGLAGGPFTGELFF.

This clone has a handful of counts. The rearrangement uses TRBV7-2 and TRBJ2-7, with 10 bases aligning to TRBD2. The V segment lost 5 bases and the J segment 1 base; nucleotides outside the gene matches: 5. CDR1 is SGHTA and CDR2 is FQGNSA in the germline V gene. The CDR3 extends over 15 amino acids. The CDR3 DNA reads as TGTGCCAGCAGCGCCTCTAGCGGGGGATCCTACGAGCAGTACGTC. Residues: CASSASSGGSYEQYV.

This clone was seen only a few times. The chain links TRBV19 to TRBJ2-5; no definite D call. V was pared by 7 bases and J by 1 base, with 16 bases between. The CDR3 consists of 15 residues. CDR1 and CDR2 from the germline V gene are LNHDA and SQIVND (reference sequence). In DNA form, the CDR3 reads TGTGCCAGTAAGGTCCGACCCTCCCTCCAAGAGACCCAGTACTTC. Protein sequence: CASKVRPSLQETQYF.

CDR3 in amino acids: CASSSYGDEQYF. The CDR3 DNA reads as TGTGCCAGCAGCTCGTATGGCGACGAGCAGTACTTC. This chain uses TRBV7-9 with TRBJ2-7; D unresolved. The germline gives CDR1 SEHNR, CDR2 FQNEAQ (reference sequence). Trimming left V 4 bases short and J 5 bases short, with 9 bases between. This CDR3 is 12 amino acids long.

This clone has only a few counts. The chain links TRBV2 to TRBJ2-1; no definite D call. The CDR3 loop spans 16 amino acids. Trimming removed 0 bases at V and 9 bases at J, with 18 bases between. Germline V lookup: CDR1 SNHLY, CDR2 FYNNEI. The CDR3 DNA is TGTGCCAGCAGTGAAGCAGTTCAATTGCTTGGGATTGAGCAGTTCTTC. This codes for CASSEAVQLLGIEQFF.

In this sample, this clone turned up a few times. V gene TRBV27 combines with J gene TRBJ2-7; 8 bases are shared with TRBD1. This CDR3 region has 15 residues. Germline CDR1 is MNHEY and CDR2 is SMNVEV (reference sequence). V shed 2 bases, J shed 2 bases, and the junction held 5 bases outside the gene matches. This chain's CDR3 is CASSLKTGEAYEQYV. CDR3 DNA sequence: TGTGCCAGCAGTTTAAAGACAGGGGAGGCCTACGAGCAGTACGTC.

In this sample, this clone turned up a few times. The rearrangement uses TRBV30 and TRBJ2-5; 15 bases are shared with TRBD2. Germline trimming cut 0 bases from V and 3 bases from J; bases unmatched to any gene: 2. This CDR3 has 16 amino acids. The germline CDR1 and CDR2 sequences are GTSNPN and SVGIG (reference sequence). In DNA form, the CDR3 reads TGTGCCTGGAGTGTGGGACTAGCGGGAGGAAAAGAGACCCAGTACTTC. This translates into CAWSVGLAGGKETQYF.

This clone was found a few times. The V gene is TRBV5-1, the J gene TRBJ2-7, with 9 bases fitting TRBD1. CDR3 length: 14 amino acids. Germline trimming cut 0 bases from V and 2 bases from J; bases unmatched to any gene: 0. Per the germline V gene, CDR1 is SGHRS and CDR2 is YFSETQ. CDR3 nucleotides: TGCGCCAGCAGCTTGGGACAGGGGGCCTACGAGCAGTACGTC. It yields the protein CASSLGQGAYEQYV.